This TCR beta chain was sequenced for a study of cytomegalovirus exposure and HLA in healthy donors. For the study at large: There were 88 million or so unique TCRs (from HLA-typed donors) in an early data release.

From germline, CDR1 is SNHLY and CDR2 FYNNEI. The V end lost 4 bases, the J end lost 5 bases, and 8 bases lay between the germline ends. The CDR3 has 12 residues. This PCR relied on a set of 60 Vbeta primers and 13 Jbeta primers. Method: immunoSEQ multiplex PCR; TCRdb's copy keeps in-frame clones and lacks some. This sample's clone table lists around 150,000 clones. As regards this clone: Its antigen is undetermined.

Points from the study as a whole: Versus the approximately 700-donor mean, an Asian-associated ancestry cluster reportedly showed fewer N-insertions in a later analysis. In a later analysis, HLA-C alleles had the fewest associated TCRs, DRB1 alleles the most.

Though nominally healthy at sampling, donors likely had unrecorded immune exposures. Input material: PBMCs. The receptor was derived from a woman between 55 and 75 years old in good health and CMV-seronegative. This sequence joins TRBV2 and TRBJ1-1; TRBD1 might be the D (6 bases). CDR3 sequence (DNA): TGTGCCAGCAGTGGGGACATGACTGAAGCTTTCTTT. Its translation is CASSGDMTEAFF.